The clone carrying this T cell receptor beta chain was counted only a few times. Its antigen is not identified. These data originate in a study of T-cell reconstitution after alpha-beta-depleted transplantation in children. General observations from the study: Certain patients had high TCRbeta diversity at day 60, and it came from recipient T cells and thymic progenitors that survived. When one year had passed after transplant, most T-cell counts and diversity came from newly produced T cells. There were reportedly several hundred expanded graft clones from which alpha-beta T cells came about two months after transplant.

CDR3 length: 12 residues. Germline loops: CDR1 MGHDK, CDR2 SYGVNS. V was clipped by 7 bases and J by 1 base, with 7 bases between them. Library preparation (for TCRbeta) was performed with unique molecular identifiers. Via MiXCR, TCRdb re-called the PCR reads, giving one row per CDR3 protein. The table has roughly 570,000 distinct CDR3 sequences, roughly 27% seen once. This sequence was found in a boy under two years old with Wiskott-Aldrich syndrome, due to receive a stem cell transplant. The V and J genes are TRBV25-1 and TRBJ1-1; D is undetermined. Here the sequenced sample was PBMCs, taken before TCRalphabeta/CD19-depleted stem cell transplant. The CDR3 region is CASKVANTEAFF. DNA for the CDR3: TGTGCCAGCAAAGTAGCGAACACTGAAGCTTTCTTT. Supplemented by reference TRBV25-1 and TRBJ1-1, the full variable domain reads EADIYQTPRYLVIGTGKKITLECSQTMGHDKMYWYQQDPGMELHLIHYSYGVNSTEKGDLSSESTVSRIRTEHFPLTLESARPSHTSQYLCASKVANTEAFFGQGTRLTVV.